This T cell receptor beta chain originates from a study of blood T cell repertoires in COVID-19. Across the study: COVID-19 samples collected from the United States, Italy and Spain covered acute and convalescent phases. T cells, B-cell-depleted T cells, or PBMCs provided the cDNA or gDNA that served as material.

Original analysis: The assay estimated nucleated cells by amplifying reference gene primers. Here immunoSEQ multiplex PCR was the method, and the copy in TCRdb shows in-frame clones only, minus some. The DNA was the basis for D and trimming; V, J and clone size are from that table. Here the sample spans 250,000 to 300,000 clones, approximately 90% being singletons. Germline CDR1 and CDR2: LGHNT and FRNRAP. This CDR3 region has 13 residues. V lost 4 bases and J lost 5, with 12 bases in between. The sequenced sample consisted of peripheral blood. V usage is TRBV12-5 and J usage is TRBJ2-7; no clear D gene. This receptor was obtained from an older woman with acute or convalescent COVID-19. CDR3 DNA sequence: TGTGCTAGTGGTTCTAGTCCCGGTCACGAGCAGTACTTC. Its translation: CASGSSPGHEQYF.